This passage covers 11 T cell receptor beta chains from one sample sequenced in a study of CD8 T cells in ankylosing spondylitis (dated by TCRdb to 2016 to 2017). Library construction relied on 5' RACE. The instrument given in TCRdb is Illumina HiSeq 2500. TCRdb reran the public reads through fastp at Q25 and MiXCR, keeping productive beta chains. Each CDR3 protein gets just one entry, which takes the most common genes and DNA from the rows behind it. The sample table records approximately 200,000 distinct CDR3 sequences; roughly 13% of these occur just once. The biggest ten clones account for about 15% of the sample. The sequencing sample was made of blood, either unsorted or a sorted T cell fraction (not recorded which). The receptors shown here come from a male donor with ankylosing spondylitis or in good health (not recorded which).

V is TRBV7-9 and J is TRBJ2-5, with 10 bases that match TRBD2. The CDR3 covers 16 residues. J gave up 3 bases and V 5 bases, and 9 bases lay outside the gene matches. Germline V gives CDR1 SEHNR, CDR2 FQNEAQ (reference sequence). In nucleotides, the CDR3 is TGTGCCAGCAGCCCCTCGGTCAGCGGGGGGGAAGAGACCCAGTACTTC. As protein: CASSPSVSGGEETQYF.

This clonotype was counted only a few times. This rearrangement joins TRBV29-1 to TRBJ2-1, with TRBD2 identical over 7 bases. This CDR3 contains 13 residues. The trim removed 6 bases at V and 2 bases at J, leaving 4 bases unmatched. Germline values: CDR1 SQVTM, CDR2 ANQGSEA. The CDR3 reads CSVGGKAYNEQFF. CDR3 DNA: TGCAGCGTGGGGGGGAAGGCCTACAATGAGCAGTTCTTC.

A few counts support this clonotype. The chain carries TRBV6-1 and TRBJ1-5; unclear D gene. This CDR3 contains 15 residues. Germline V gene data show CDR1 as MNHNS and CDR2 as SASEGT. V was trimmed by 3 bases and J by 2 bases, leaving 11 bases between them. The CDR3 bases are TGTGCCAGCAGTGAGGGCCCTCCAGGCAATCAGCCCCAGCATTTT. Translated: CASSEGPPGNQPQHF.

This clonotype occurred a few times. The V and J genes are TRBV5-5 and TRBJ1-5; D unresolved. CDR1 SGHKS and CDR2 YYEKEE come from the germline V gene (reference sequence). V gave up 0 bases and J gave up 3 bases, with 4 bases separating them. The CDR3 is 13 amino acids. CDR3 DNA sequence: TGTGCCAGCAGCTTGGGGCACAATCAGCCCCAGCATTTT. It yields the protein CASSLGHNQPQHF.

The chain has TRBV30 and TRBJ2-3, with 13 bases matching TRBD2. This CDR3 spans 16 amino acids. Trimming at V came to 0 bases and at J to 5 bases, leaving 5 bases not matched to a gene. Germline V gene sequence: CDR1 GTSNPN, CDR2 SVGIG (reference sequence). The CDR3 reads CAWSVGLAGAKDTQYF. The CDR3 DNA follows: TGTGCCTGGAGTGTAGGACTAGCGGGGGCCAAAGATACGCAGTATTTT.

The chain uses TRBV3-1 and TRBJ1-2; D possibly corresponds to TRBD1 (5 bases). This CDR3 is 17 amino acids long. CDR1 and CDR2 (germline): LGHDT, YNNKEL (reference sequence). The V end was cut by 4 bases, the J end by 0 bases, with 18 bases between. CDR3 protein: CASSPLMQDTANYGYTF. The CDR3 DNA follows: TGTGCCAGCAGCCCACTTATGCAGGACACAGCTAACTATGGCTACACCTTC.

This clonotype occurred a few times. V is TRBV6-1 and J is TRBJ2-2, with TRBD2 as a possible D gene (5 bases). The length of the CDR3 is 15 residues. CDR1 is MNHNS, CDR2 SASEGT, per germline. Between the trimmed V and J ends, which lost 6 bases and 5 bases, there was a span of 16 bases. CDR3: CASSPLSGSTGELFF. Here the CDR3 DNA reads TGTGCCAGCAGCCCCCTTTCGGGATCAACCGGGGAGCTGTTTTTT.

The chain recombines TRBV30 with TRBJ1-2; the D gene is possibly TRBD1 (6 bases). V was trimmed by 2 bases and J by 2 bases, leaving 9 bases between them. CDR1 is GTSNPN and CDR2 is SVGIG in the germline V gene (reference sequence). This CDR3 has 13 residues. The DNA for the CDR3 is TGTGCCTGGAGTATAACAGGGAACTATGGCTACACCTTC. Protein: CAWSITGNYGYTF.

CDR3: CAISETGGEYDTQYF. The CDR3 bases are TGTGCCATCAGTGAGACAGGGGGCGAGTACGATACGCAGTATTTT. The V call is TRBV10-3, the J call TRBJ2-3, with TRBD1 identical over 9 bases. This CDR3 spans 15 amino acids. With V trimmed by 2 bases and J by 6 bases, 6 bases remained unmatched. Germline CDR1 and CDR2: ENHRY and SYGVKD.

The chain uses TRBV14 and TRBJ2-2; D possibly corresponds to TRBD2 (6 bases). The length of the CDR3 is 18 residues. Trimming cost V 0 bases and J 4 bases, with 18 bases left between them. The germline gives CDR1 SGHDN, CDR2 FVKESK. The CDR3 DNA follows: TGTGCCAGCAGCCAAGAATGGGCGGGGCCTTCTACCACCGGGGAGCTGTTTTTT. This encodes CASSQEWAGPSTTGELFF.

The rearrangement uses TRBV3-1 and TRBJ2-1; 11 nucleotides match TRBD2. The CDR3 sequence is 18 residues long. Per the germline V gene, CDR1 is LGHDT and CDR2 is YNNKEL (reference sequence). Trimming removed 8 bases from V and 7 bases from J; junction bases left unmatched: 19. Written as DNA, the CDR3 is TGTGCCAGCTCCAAGATAGCGGGGGGGCTTGGTCCCATAAATGAGCAGTTCTTC. As protein: CASSKIAGGLGPINEQFF.